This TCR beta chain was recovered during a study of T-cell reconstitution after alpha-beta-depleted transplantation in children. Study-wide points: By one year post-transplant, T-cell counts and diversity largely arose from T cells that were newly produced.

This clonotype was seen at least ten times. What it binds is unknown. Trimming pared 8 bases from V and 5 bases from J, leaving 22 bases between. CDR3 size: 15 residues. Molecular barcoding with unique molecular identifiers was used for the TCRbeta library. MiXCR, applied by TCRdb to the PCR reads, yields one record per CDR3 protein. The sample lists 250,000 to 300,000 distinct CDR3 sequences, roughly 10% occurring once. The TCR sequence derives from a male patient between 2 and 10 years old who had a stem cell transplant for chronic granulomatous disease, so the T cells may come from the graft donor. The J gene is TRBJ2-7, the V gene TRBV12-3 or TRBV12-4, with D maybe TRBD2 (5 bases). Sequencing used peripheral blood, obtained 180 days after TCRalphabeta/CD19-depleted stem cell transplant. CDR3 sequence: CASRNPTKSVHEQYF. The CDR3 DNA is TGTGCCAGCCGAAACCCGACTAAATCAGTCCACGAGCAGTACTTC.